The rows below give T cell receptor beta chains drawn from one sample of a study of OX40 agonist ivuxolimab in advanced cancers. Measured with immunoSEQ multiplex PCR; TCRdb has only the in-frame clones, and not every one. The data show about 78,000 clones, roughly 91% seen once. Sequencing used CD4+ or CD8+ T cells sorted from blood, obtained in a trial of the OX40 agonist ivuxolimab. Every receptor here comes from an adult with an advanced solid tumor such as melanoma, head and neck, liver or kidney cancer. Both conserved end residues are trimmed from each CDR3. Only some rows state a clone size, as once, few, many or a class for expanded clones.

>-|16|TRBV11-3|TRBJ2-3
ASSSEQGARPKSDTQY
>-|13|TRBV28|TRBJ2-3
ASSFVAGATDTQY
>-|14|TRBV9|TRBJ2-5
ASSVATGLDQETQY
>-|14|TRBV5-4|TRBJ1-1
ASKPGTGFMNTEAF
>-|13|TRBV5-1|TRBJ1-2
ASSLDQGGFYGYT
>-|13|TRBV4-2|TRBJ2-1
ASSQEGTSGYEQF
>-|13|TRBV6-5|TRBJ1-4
ASSYSIGSLEKLF
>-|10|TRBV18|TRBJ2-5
ASSPQKETQY
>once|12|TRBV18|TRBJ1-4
ASSPGPPVEKLF
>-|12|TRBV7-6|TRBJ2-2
ASSLGQDTGELF
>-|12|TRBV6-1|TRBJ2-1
ASGSGVAYNEQF
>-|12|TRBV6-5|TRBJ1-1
ASSYEAGVTEAF
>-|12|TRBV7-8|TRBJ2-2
ASSWALGTGELF
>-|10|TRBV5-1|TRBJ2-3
ASSAPSDTQY
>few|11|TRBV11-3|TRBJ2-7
ASSLETAYEQY
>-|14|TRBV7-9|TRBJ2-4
ASSSRLAGERDIQY
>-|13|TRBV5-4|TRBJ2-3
ASTLGGPGTDTQY
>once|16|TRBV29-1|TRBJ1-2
SVDQTGTVDKANYGYT
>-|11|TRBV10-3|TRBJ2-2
AITHMNTGELF
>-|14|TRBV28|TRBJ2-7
ASSSIMGGLPYEQY
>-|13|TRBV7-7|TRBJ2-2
ASSASGQYTGELF
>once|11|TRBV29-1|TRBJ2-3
SVKRFGTDTQY
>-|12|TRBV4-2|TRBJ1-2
ASSQELIDYGYT
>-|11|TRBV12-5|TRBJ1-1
ASGAAANTEAF
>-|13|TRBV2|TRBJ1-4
ASSVGRGTNEKLF
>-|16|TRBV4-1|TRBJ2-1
ASSQPTGSGRVVNEQF
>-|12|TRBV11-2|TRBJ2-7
ASSLVGGSGEQY
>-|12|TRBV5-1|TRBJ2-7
ASSFGDARPVQY
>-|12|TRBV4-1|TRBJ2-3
ASRESGITDTQY
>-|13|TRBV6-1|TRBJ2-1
ASSEGLAGLNEQF
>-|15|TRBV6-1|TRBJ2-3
ASSVSASGRPTDTQY
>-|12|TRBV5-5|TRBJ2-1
ASSLAGEGQGQF
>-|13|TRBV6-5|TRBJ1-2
ASSQHLLRDYGYT
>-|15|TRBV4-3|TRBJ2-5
ASSQDLVAGGVETQY
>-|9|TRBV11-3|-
ASSLEETQY
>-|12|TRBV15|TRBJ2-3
ATSRDYYSDTQY
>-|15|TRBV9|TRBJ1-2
ASSVGVGGSFGYGYT
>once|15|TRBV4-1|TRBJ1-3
ASSQERQVISGNTIY
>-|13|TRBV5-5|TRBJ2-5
ASSRLAGGQETQY
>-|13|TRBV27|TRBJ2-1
ASGPGLAGVGEQF
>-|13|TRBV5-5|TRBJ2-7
ASSSGTGQSYEQY
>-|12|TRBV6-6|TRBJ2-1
ASSYVGTANEQF
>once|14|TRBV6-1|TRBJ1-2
ASSVDGTRGLYGYT
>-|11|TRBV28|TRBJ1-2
ASSFGGWGGYT
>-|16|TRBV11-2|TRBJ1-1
ASSPGPGRDRANTEAF
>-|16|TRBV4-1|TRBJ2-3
ASSRLEGSGSYADTQY
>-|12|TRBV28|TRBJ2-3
ASSSPNRVDTQY
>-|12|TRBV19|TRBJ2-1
ASSTVGGFNEQF
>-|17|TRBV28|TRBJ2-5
ASRSRDRGFAGRGETQY
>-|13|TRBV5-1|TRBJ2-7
ASSKGGQGNHEQY
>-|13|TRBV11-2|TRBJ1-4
ASSLTQAGNEKLF
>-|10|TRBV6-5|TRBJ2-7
ASSSPPGEQY